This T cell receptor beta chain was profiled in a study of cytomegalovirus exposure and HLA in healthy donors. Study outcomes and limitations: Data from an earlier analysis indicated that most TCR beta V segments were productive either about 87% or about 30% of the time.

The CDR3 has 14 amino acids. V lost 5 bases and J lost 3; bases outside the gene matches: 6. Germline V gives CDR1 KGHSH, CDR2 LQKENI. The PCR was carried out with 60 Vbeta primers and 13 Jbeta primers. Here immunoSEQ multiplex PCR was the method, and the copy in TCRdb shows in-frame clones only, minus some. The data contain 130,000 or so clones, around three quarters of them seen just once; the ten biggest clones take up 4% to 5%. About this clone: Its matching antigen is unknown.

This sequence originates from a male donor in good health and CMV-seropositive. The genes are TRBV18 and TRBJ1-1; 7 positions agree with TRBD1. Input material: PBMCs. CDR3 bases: TGTGCCAGCTCAGAAAGACAGGGCGACACTGAAGCTTTCTTT. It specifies CASSERQGDTEAFF.